This entry concerns a single T cell receptor (beta chain). What it binds is unknown. These data belong to a study of cytomegalovirus exposure and HLA in healthy donors. Study observations and caveats: By a later analysis, the bulk of CMV-associated TCR beta chains appeared HLA-restricted. TCR beta chains numbering 164 were designated cytomegalovirus-associated.

CDR1 is SEHNR, CDR2 FQNEAQ, per germline (reference sequence). This CDR3 has 14 residues. The V gene lost 3 bases and the J gene lost 3 bases, with 12 bases spanning the gap. With 60 Vbeta and 13 Jbeta primers, the PCR was carried out. Clones were read by immunoSEQ multiplex PCR, and TCRdb kept only the in-frame ones, dropping some. The data show some 150,000 clones, with around 73% seen just once and under 2% held by the top ten. The rearrangement uses TRBV7-9 and TRBJ2-7; no firm D call. Sequenced material: PBMCs. The TCR originated in a female donor in good health and CMV-seronegative. CDR3 DNA: TGTGCCAGCAGCTTGATACTTCCAAACTACGAGCAGTACTTC. Its translation is CASSLILPNYEQYF.